This T cell receptor (beta chain) was recovered during a study of blood T cell repertoires in COVID-19. Study summary: Acute-phase and convalescent COVID-19 samples originated in the United States, Italy and Spain. PBMCs, B-cell-depleted T cells, or T cells were the source of the cDNA or gDNA that made up the material.

This clone appeared a few times. In the original analysis: Amplification with reference gene primers provided the estimates of nucleated cell counts. Some clones are missing from TCRdb's copy, which holds only in-frame ones; the method was immunoSEQ multiplex PCR. For V, J and clone size, that table is used; D and trimming come from the DNA. The sample lists approximately 69,000 clones, 75% to 85% occurring once. Germline V lookup: CDR1 MDHEN, CDR2 SYDVKM. The germline V and J ends were trimmed by 2 bases and 3 bases, with 17 bases remaining between them. The CDR3 has 16 residues. The receptor's source is a human donor in a cohort sampled during active COVID-19. V and J are TRBV28 and TRBJ2-7; D may be TRBD2 (6 bases). The specimen sequenced was peripheral blood. CDR3 sequence reads: CASSLRATRQYYEQYF. The CDR3 DNA sequence: TGTGCCAGCAGTTTAAGGGCGACTAGACAGTACTACGAGCAGTACTTC.